These T cell receptor beta chains were read from a single sample in a study of Ad26.COV2.S vaccination and SARS-CoV-2 variants. Repertoires were generated with immunoSEQ multiplex PCR, while TCRdb's copy carries only in-frame clones and drops some. Of around 450,000 clones listed, roughly nine tenths are singletons. The specimen was peripheral blood, collected in a trial of Ad26.COV2.S vaccine versus placebo. Every receptor here comes from a person between 18 and 65 years old who received the Ad26.COV2.S COVID-19 vaccine or a placebo. CDR3s include the opening cysteine and the closing phenylalanine or tryptophan. The D gene is left open where the match is weak. Clone size is stated in some rows and not others, as once, few, many or a class when expanded.

TRBV6-1,NA,NA,TRBJ2-3,TGTGCCAGCAGTGAATGGCCCCCCCCGACCACAGATACGCAGTATTTT,CASSEWPPPTTDTQYF
TRBV9,NA,NA,TRBJ1-1,TGTGCCAGCAGCCCCGCGGGGGGGAGGGCCACTGAAGCTTTCTTT,CASSPAGGRATEAFF
TRBV3-1/TRBV3-2,NA,TRBD1,TRBJ1-6,TGTGCCAGCAGCCATGCAGGGGGGGTTAATTCACCCCTCCACTTT,CASSHAGGVNSPLHF
TRBV18,NA,NA,TRBJ1-3,TGTGCCAGCTCACTCCAGGAGTACGGAAACACCATATATTTT,CASSLQEYGNTIYF
TRBV19,NA,NA,TRBJ1-2,TGTGCCAGTAGTATAGATGGAACAGCCGACTTTGTCTATGGCTACACCTTC,CASSIDGTADFVYGYTF
TRBV6-2/TRBV6-3,NA,NA,TRBJ2-4,TGTGCCAGCAGTCCCCAGCTACTAGCCAAAAACATTCAGTACTTC,CASSPQLLAKNIQYF
TRBV2,NA,TRBD1,TRBJ2-7,TGTGCCAGCTCTAGACGGACCTATGACAGGGCCTACGAGCAGTACTTC,CASSRRTYDRAYEQYF
TRBV3-1/TRBV3-2,NA,TRBD2,TRBJ2-1,TGTGCCAGCAGCCCCTCGCTAGCGGGATACAATGAGCAGTTCTTC,CASSPSLAGYNEQFF
TRBV7-2,NA,NA,TRBJ1-5,TGTGCCAGCAGCTTAGGCAGTGGTAGCAATCAGCCCCAGCATTTT,CASSLGSGSNQPQHF
TRBV7-9,NA,TRBD1,TRBJ1-3,TGTGCCAGCAGCGATTCGTGGACAGGCTCTGGAAACACCATATATTTT,CASSDSWTGSGNTIYF
TRBV7-3,NA,NA,TRBJ2-1,TGTGCCAGCAGCTTAACGGGTGTAAGCTCCTACAATGAGCAGTTCTTC,CASSLTGVSSYNEQFF
TRBV9,once,NA,TRBJ1-3,TGTGCCAGCAGCGCACAGGTCCTTGCCCGCTCTCCCATATATTTT,CASSAQVLARSPIYF
TRBV11-2,NA,TRBD1,TRBJ2-3,TGTGCCAGCAGCCAAGGGACAGGGGCAGATACGCAGTATTTT,CASSQGTGADTQYF
TRBV7-2,NA,NA,TRBJ2-7,TGTGCCAGCAGCTTCGACAGCTACGAGCAGTACTTC,CASSFDSYEQYF
TRBV25-1,few,NA,TRBJ1-6,TGTGCCAGCAGTGACGCTAGGGGGGTGAATTCACCCCTCCACTTT,CASSDARGVNSPLHF
TRBV28,NA,NA,TRBJ1-1,TGTGCCAGCAGGGACAAGAACACTGAAGCTTTCTTT,CASRDKNTEAFF
TRBV19,NA,NA,TRBJ1-1,TGTGCCAGTAGTATCGGATTGGGGGGAATGTCTGAAGCTTTCTTT,CASSIGLGGMSEAFF
TRBV4-3,NA,TRBD1,TRBJ1-2,TGCGCCAGCAGCCAAGTTGGGACAGGGAACGGCTACACCTTC,CASSQVGTGNGYTF
TRBV5-1,NA,TRBD1,TRBJ2-7,TGCGCCAGCAGCCTGGGACAGGGGCTAGACGAGCAGTACTTC,CASSLGQGLDEQYF
TRBV4-1,NA,NA,TRBJ1-1,TGCGCCAGCAGCCAACATTCCCTGCCTGAAGCTTTCTTT,CASSQHSLPEAFF
TRBV7-2,NA,NA,TRBJ2-3,TGTGCCAGCAGCCGGGGTAGCACAGATACGCAGTATTTT,CASSRGSTDTQYF
TRBV19,NA,TRBD1,TRBJ1-5,TGTGCCACCAGGGGACAGGGGGCTAGCAATCAGCCCCAGCATTTT,CATRGQGASNQPQHF
TRBV11-1,NA,TRBD2,TRBJ2-7,TGTGCCAGCAGCTTACCAACTAGCGGTGCCTACGAGCAGTACTTC,CASSLPTSGAYEQYF
TRBV6-1,NA,NA,TRBJ1-5,TGTGCCAGCAGTGAACCCGGGGGGGGGCAACATCAGCCCCAGCATTTT,CASSEPGGGQHQPQHF
TRBV2,few,NA,TRBJ1-1,TGTGCCAGCAATGGTATGAGGAACACTGAAGCTTTCTTT,CASNGMRNTEAFF
TRBV19,NA,NA,TRBJ2-1,TGTGCCAGTAAGTCTGGACAGAGCTCCTACAATGAGCAGTTCTTC,CASKSGQSSYNEQFF
TRBV11-1,NA,NA,TRBJ2-7,TGTGCCAGCAGTTCAAACTACGAGCAGTACTTC,CASSSNYEQYF
TRBV3-1/TRBV3-2,NA,NA,TRBJ2-7,TGTGCCAGCAGTCAATCCCCCCTCGAGCAGTACTTC,CASSQSPLEQYF